Below, 30 T cell receptor beta chains from the same sample are listed, as sequenced in a study of regulatory T cells in long-lasting Graves disease. Through Arm-PCR of CDR3 regions and iRepertoire HTBI primers, TCR beta libraries were built. TCRdb processed the multiplex PCR reads anew with MiXCR; each CDR3 protein has one entry. The table records about 290,000 distinct CDR3 sequences, around 20% of them present only once. Described time point: persistent/refractory GD, antithyroid drugs over 5 years with positive TRAb. TCR sequences were obtained from RNA taken from PBMCs. The sample consisted of peripheral blood mononuclear cells (PBMCs), taken when the disease was refractory, from a patient treated with antithyroid drugs. Receptor source: a female donor with Graves disease.

The V gene is TRBV19, the J gene TRBJ2-7, with D perhaps matching TRBD2 (6 bases). Trimming took off 3 bases at V and 0 bases at J, with 12 bases between the two ends. The V gene's germline CDR1 is LNHDA and CDR2 SQIVND (reference sequence). The CDR3 runs 15 residues. The CDR3 sequence: CASSMAGSSSYEQYF. For the CDR3, the DNA is TGTGCCAGTAGTATGGCCGGGAGTTCCTCCTACGAGCAGTACTTC.

In this sample, this clonotype turned up many times. The chain employs TRBV11-2 and TRBJ2-7, with 8 bases aligning to TRBD2. V lost 0 bases, J lost 6 bases, and 1 base stayed unmatched. This CDR3 contains 13 residues. The germline CDR1 and CDR2 sequences are SGHAT and FQNNGV. CDR3 protein: CASSLDRGGEQYF. CDR3 coding DNA: TGTGCCAGCAGCTTAGATCGGGGGGGCGAGCAGTACTTC.

The J gene is TRBJ2-3, the V gene TRBV28; D remains ambiguous. This CDR3 spans 12 amino acids. Germline CDR1 reads MDHEN; CDR2 reads SYDVKM. Trimming left V 6 bases short and J 4 bases short, with 8 bases between. DNA of the CDR3: TGTGCCAGCAGCCAGGACCCAGATACGCAGTATTTT. Protein: CASSQDPDTQYF. The full variable domain, its missing parts supplied by reference TRBV28 and TRBJ2-3, is DVKVTQSSRYLVKRTGEKVFLECVQDMDHENMFWYRQDPGLGLRLIYFSYDVKMKEKGDIPEGYSVSREKKERFSLILESASTNQTSMYLCASSQDPDTQYFGPGTRLTVL.

This clonotype has ten or more counts. The chain has TRBV28 and TRBJ1-5; D not resolved. V lost 2 bases and J 5 bases, leaving 4 bases between the germline ends. Germline V gene data show CDR1 as MDHEN and CDR2 as SYDVKM. This CDR3 region has 12 residues. The CDR3 is CASSLLDQPQHF. The DNA of the CDR3 is TGTGCCAGCAGTTTACTAGATCAGCCCCAGCATTTT.

About this clonotype: A much larger clone lies a single base off, so this may be a read error. The V gene is TRBV5-1, the J gene TRBJ2-4, with TRBD1 as a possible D gene (5 bases). With the DNA end fitting TRBJ2-1 better, the J assignment may be wrong. This CDR3 is built from 14 residues. Germline V gene data show CDR1 as SGHRS and CDR2 as YFSETQ. Written as DNA, the CDR3 is TGCGCCAGCAGCTTGGAGGCAGGGAAAAACATTCAGTTCTTC. Protein sequence: CASSLEAGKNIQFF.

In this sample, this clonotype turned up a few times. The gene calls are TRBV5-6 and TRBJ2-5; TRBD1 aligns across 8 bases. After removal of 4 bases from V and 5 bases from J, the junction contained 7 bases not matched to a gene. This CDR3 region has 14 residues. The V gene's germline CDR1 is SGHDT and CDR2 YYEEEE. CDR3 in DNA: TGTGCCAGCAGCCACCAGGACAGGGTGGAGACCCAGTACTTC. It yields the protein CASSHQDRVETQYF.

In this sample, this clonotype turned up a few times. The CDR3 spells CASSLSYTEAFF. As DNA, the CDR3 is TGTGCCAGCAGCTTATCGTACACTGAAGCTTTCTTT. The chain couples TRBV7-8 to TRBJ1-1; D gene uncertain. The length of the CDR3 is 12 residues. Germline V CDR1 and CDR2: SGHVS, FQNEAQ. Trimming removed 2 bases from V and 3 bases from J, with 4 bases in between.

Note on this clonotype: A junction boundary mismatches the germline segment, possibly from a read error. The V and J genes are TRBV7-6 and TRBJ1-4; D is possibly TRBD1 (5 bases). CDR3 length: 14 amino acids. The germline gives CDR1 SGHVS, CDR2 FNYEAQ. CDR3 protein: CPSRAGHSNEKLFF. The CDR3 nucleotides read TGTCCCAGCAGAGCTGGACACTCCAATGAAAAACTGTTTTTT.

The chain is built from TRBV12-3 or TRBV12-4 and TRBJ2-1, with TRBD2 identical over 15 bases. V lost 3 bases to trimming and J lost 6 bases; unmatched junction nucleotides: 6. CDR3 length: 17 amino acids. The CDR3 DNA follows: TGTGCCAGCAGTTTCACACCGGGACTAGCGGGAGGCAATGAGCAGTTCTTC. As protein: CASSFTPGLAGGNEQFF.

At least ten counts were recorded for this clonotype. As DNA, the CDR3 is TGTGCCAGCAGTTACGACGGCACTGAAGCTTTCTTT. Translation: CASSYDGTEAFF. J is TRBJ1-1 and V is TRBV6-5; no clear D gene. V was shortened by 2 bases and J by 4 bases, with 5 bases between the two germline ends. The CDR3 contains 12 residues. The V gene's germline CDR1 is MNHEY and CDR2 SVGAGI.

The chain recombines TRBV6-2 or TRBV6-3 with TRBJ2-7, with TRBD2 matching 10 bases. Germline V gene data show CDR1 as MNHEY and CDR2 as SVGEGT. The CDR3 runs 18 residues. With V trimmed by 5 bases and J by 6 bases, 19 bases remained unmatched. CDR3 sequence reads: CASSPVEREGVSSGEQYF. CDR3 coding DNA: TGTGCCAGCAGTCCCGTGGAGCGGGAGGGAGTCTCCTCTGGCGAGCAGTACTTC.

The table lists this clonotype with many counts. The chain links TRBV28 to TRBJ2-7, with TRBD1 identical over 11 bases. V lost 3 bases and J lost 0; bases outside the gene matches: 1. The CDR3 consists of 15 residues. The germline CDR1 and CDR2 sequences are MDHEN and SYDVKM. The CDR3 spells CASSLGQGVSYEQYF. The DNA of the CDR3 is TGTGCCAGCAGTTTGGGACAGGGGGTCTCCTACGAGCAGTACTTC.

This clonotype was observed at least ten times. The V call is TRBV11-2, the J call TRBJ1-6; TRBD1 agrees at 7 bases. The ends lost 2 bases at V and 10 bases at J; junction bases unmatched: 5. The V gene's germline CDR1 is SGHAT and CDR2 FQNNGV. CDR3 size: 14 residues. The CDR3: CASSLSGDRSPLHF. The DNA of the CDR3 is TGTGCCAGCAGCTTATCAGGGGACAGATCACCCCTCCACTTT.

This sequence joins TRBV20-1 and TRBJ2-7; the D gene could be TRBD1 or TRBD2 (5 bases each). The CDR3 runs 15 residues. V dropped 0 bases and J dropped 6 bases, with 18 bases sitting between them. Germline CDR1 reads DFQATT; CDR2 reads SNEGSKA (reference sequence). This CDR3 reads CSARDPPGRVSEQYF. CDR3 nucleotides: TGCAGTGCTAGAGACCCCCCGGGGCGGGTCAGCGAGCAGTACTTC.

V usage is TRBV19 and J usage is TRBJ2-1, with 7 bases identical to TRBD2. CDR1 and CDR2 from the germline V gene are LNHDA and SQIVND (reference sequence). Losses at the gene ends were 6 bases for V and 9 bases for J; bases not matched to a gene: 5. CDR3 length equals 12 residues. Here the CDR3 DNA reads TGTGCCAGTAGCCTCAGCGGGATTGAGCAGTTCTTC. Its translation: CASSLSGIEQFF. The entire variable domain, with the rest obtained from reference TRBV19 and TRBJ2-1, is as follows: DGGITQSPKYLFRKEGQNVTLSCEQNLNHDAMYWYRQDPGQGLRLIYYSQIVNDFQKGDIAEGYSVSREKKESFPLTVTSAQKNPTAFYLCASSLSGIEQFFGPGTRLTVL.

This sequence joins TRBV18 and TRBJ2-7, with TRBD1 identical over 9 bases. CDR3 length: 20 residues. The J segment lost 1 base and the V segment lost 0 bases, leaving 16 bases of the junction unmatched. The germline V gene encodes CDR1 KGHSH and CDR2 LQKENI. The CDR3 protein is CASSPPKVPGQGPISYEQYF. The CDR3 DNA reads as TGTGCCAGCTCACCACCGAAGGTCCCGGGACAGGGTCCCATTTCCTACGAGCAGTACTTC.

This clonotype occurred many times. V usage is TRBV28 and J usage is TRBJ2-7; TRBD1 might be the D (7 bases). The germline CDR1 and CDR2 sequences are MDHEN and SYDVKM. Trimming removed 1 base from V and 1 base from J, with 14 bases in between. This CDR3 has 16 residues. CDR3 protein: CASSLYTQGGSYEQYF. CDR3 DNA sequence: TGTGCCAGCAGTTTATACACCCAGGGGGGTTCCTACGAGCAGTACTTC.

This clonotype was counted between two and nine times. The chain joins TRBV6-1 to TRBJ1-2, with D uncertain. CDR3 length: 14 residues. Germline CDR1 reads MNHNS; CDR2 reads SASEGT. V was shortened by 6 bases and J by 7 bases, with 18 bases between the two germline ends. This CDR3 reads CASRFGAGASGYTF. CDR3 coding DNA: TGTGCCAGCAGATTTGGAGCAGGCGCTAGTGGCTACACCTTC.

Regarding this clonotype: No DNA is shown, since the ends of the CDR3 on it are uncertain; the CDR3 is the one TCRdb lists. The chain recombines TRBV29-1 with TRBJ2-5; whether TRBD1, the table's D call, matches the DNA was not checked. The CDR3 spans 12 residues, counting both ends. Germline V gives CDR1 SQVTM, CDR2 ANQGSEA. The CDR3 spells CSVGGGNRRKFF.

Only a few counts were recorded for this clonotype. The chain has TRBV7-8 and TRBJ1-1, with D unclear. The CDR3 is made up of 13 amino acids. From germline, CDR1 is SGHVS and CDR2 FQNEAQ. The V end lost 5 bases, the J end lost 10 bases, and 17 bases lay between the germline ends. CDR3 amino acids: CASSRPARPTAFF. The CDR3 region has the DNA TGTGCCAGCAGCCGCCCGGCGAGGCCCACAGCTTTCTTT.

This clonotype was seen many times. The genes are TRBV12-3 or TRBV12-4 and TRBJ1-1, with 7 bases aligning to TRBD1. Unmatched junction bases numbered 8, after V lost 5 bases and J lost 2 bases. The length of the CDR3 is 15 residues. The CDR3 is CASSPRTGGNTEAFF. The DNA of the CDR3 is TGTGCCAGCAGTCCGAGGACAGGTGGAAACACTGAAGCTTTCTTT.

Regarding this clonotype: Possible read error: a much larger clone is one base away. This chain joins TRBV19 and TRBJ2-5; TRBD1 might be the D (5 bases). The end of the DNA is better explained by TRBJ2-7, so the J call may be wrong. Germline V gives CDR1 LNHDA, CDR2 SQIVND (reference sequence). The CDR3 covers 12 residues. The CDR3 region is CATAAGSYEQYF. DNA for the CDR3: TGTGCCACCGCGGCAGGGTCCTACGAGCAGTACTTC.

This clonotype was seen more than once but under ten times. With a much larger clone just one base away, this may be a read error. The chain couples TRBV28 to TRBJ2-7, with unresolved D. The CDR3 contains 14 residues. From germline, CDR1 is MDHEN and CDR2 SYDVKM. CDR3 region: CAGSLSLVPHEQYF. CDR3 bases: TGTGCCGGCAGTTTATCCCTAGTTCCCCACGAGCAGTACTTC.

This clonotype was detected many times. The chain is built from TRBV7-2 and TRBJ2-2, with TRBD2 as a possible D gene (5 bases). Trimming removed 5 bases from V and 4 bases from J, with 11 bases in between. CDR1 and CDR2 from the germline V gene are SGHTA and FQGNSA. The CDR3 is 14 residues long. CDR3 sequence: CASSPLVPTGELFF. The CDR3 DNA is TGTGCCAGCAGCCCACTAGTCCCCACCGGGGAGCTGTTTTTT.

This clonotype was counted only a few times. V usage is TRBV9 and J usage is TRBJ1-1; D is ambiguous. V shed 1 base and J shed 1 base, with 5 bases lying between them. The CDR3 extends over 13 amino acids. The germline V gene has CDR1 SGDLS and CDR2 YYNGEE. The CDR3 DNA sequence: TGTGCCAGCAGCGTATGGGAGAACACTGAAGCTTTCTTT. Residues: CASSVWENTEAFF.

This clonotype was observed a few times. J is TRBJ2-3 and V is TRBV20-1; 7 bases agree with TRBD2. Germline values: CDR1 DFQATT, CDR2 SNEGSKA (reference sequence). V trimming: 5 bases; J trimming: 2 bases; junction bases outside the gene matches: 10. The CDR3 extends over 15 amino acids. The CDR3 spells CSAPEASGLTDTQYF. CDR3 DNA: TGCAGTGCTCCTGAGGCTAGCGGACTCACAGATACGCAGTATTTT.

This clonotype was picked up many times. The chain joins TRBV28 to TRBJ1-1; the D is unclear. This CDR3 comprises 15 residues. CDR1 MDHEN and CDR2 SYDVKM come from the germline V gene. Trimming left V 3 bases short and J 1 base short, with 12 bases between. CDR3 loop: CASSFQGWANTEAFF. CDR3 DNA sequence: TGTGCCAGCAGTTTTCAAGGGTGGGCGAACACTGAAGCTTTCTTT.

The chain combines TRBV9 with TRBJ2-7; D unresolved. V lost 4 bases, J lost 6 bases, and 14 bases lay in between. The CDR3 contains 13 residues. Germline loops: CDR1 SGDLS, CDR2 YYNGEE. The CDR3 is CASSPPAVREQYF. DNA for the CDR3: TGTGCCAGCAGCCCCCCTGCGGTCCGCGAGCAGTACTTC.

This clonotype occurred a few times. The genes are TRBV3-1 and TRBJ1-1; D perhaps matches TRBD1 (6 bases). The germline gives CDR1 LGHDT, CDR2 YNNKEL (reference sequence). This CDR3 contains 13 residues. With 4 bases removed from V and 8 bases from J, the gap between germline ends came to 14 bases. The CDR3 DNA follows: TGTGCCAGCAGCCGCCAACAGGGTTCCGAAGCTTTCTTT. Its protein product is CASSRQQGSEAFF.

At least ten counts were recorded for this clonotype. Written as DNA, the CDR3 is TGTGCCAGCAGTTTATTATTACGGGAAGGCGGGGAGCTGTTTTTT. Amino acids: CASSLLLREGGELFF. The chain employs TRBV28 and TRBJ2-2; a possible D gene is TRBD2 (5 bases). In germline, CDR1 is MDHEN, CDR2 SYDVKM. V lost 1 base, J lost 7 bases, and 13 bases lay in between. This CDR3 has 15 amino acids.